This T cell receptor (beta chain) was profiled in a study of cytomegalovirus exposure and HLA in healthy donors. General study findings and limits: Most observed TCR sequences were rare, whereas some public TCRs were detected in many donors.

V was cut by 4 bases and J by 5 bases, with 4 bases left in between. Germline CDR1 is SGDLS and CDR2 is YYNGEE. CDR3 size: 11 residues. As to this clone: What it binds is unknown.

Using immunoSEQ multiplex PCR, the repertoire was profiled, and TCRdb retains in-frame clones only, with some absent. In the table there are under 250,000 clones, about 89% of which are singletons. The donors were part of the 120-subject validation cohort, which stood apart from the 666-subject first cohort. The V call is TRBV9, the J call TRBJ2-1; D call uncertain. This TCR was recovered from a young woman in good health and CMV-seronegative. Source material: PBMCs. The CDR3 nucleotides read TGTGCCAGCAGCTTAAACAATGAGCAGTTCTTC. Translation gives CASSLNNEQFF.